This T cell receptor beta chain was obtained from a study of blood T cell repertoires in COVID-19. The data were produced by immunoSEQ multiplex PCR, yet TCRdb's version contains in-frame clones alone and is incomplete. The table records about 170,000 clones, about 91% of them present only once. Recovery among Cohort 3 donors was established by two negative PCRs, clearance, or symptom resolution. Trimming pared 3 bases from V and 1 base from J, leaving 9 bases between. The germline CDR1 and CDR2 sequences are MNHEY and SMNVEV (reference sequence). CDR3 size: 14 residues. In this sample, this clone turned up once.

The TCR originated in a woman aged 18-30 years who had recovered from COVID-19. The rearrangement uses TRBV27 and TRBJ2-5, with no clear D. Sequences were obtained from PBMCs or T cells enriched from blood (not recorded which). The CDR3 reads CASSFLSSQETQYF. As DNA, the CDR3 is TGTGCCAGCAGTTTTTTATCGTCCCAAGAGACCCAGTACTTC.